The 26 T cell receptor beta chains below all came from one sample that was sequenced in a study of cytomegalovirus exposure and HLA in healthy donors. The PCR had 60 Vbeta and 13 Jbeta primers. Here immunoSEQ multiplex PCR was the method, and the copy in TCRdb shows in-frame clones only, minus some. The sample includes over 100,000 clones, approximately 80% of them seen just once. The sequenced sample consisted of PBMCs. These TCRs come from a female donor in good health and CMV-seronegative.

This chain joins TRBV21-1 and TRBJ1-2; the tabulated D call, TRBD1, remains unverified against the DNA. TRBV21-1 is a listed pseudogene. This CDR3 has 11 residues. CDR3 bases: TGTGCCAGCAGCAACCAGGGCCGCCGCACCTTC. It translates to CASSNQGRRTF.

The chain is built from TRBV27 and TRBJ1-2, with 9 bases identical to TRBD1. This CDR3 has 15 amino acids. CDR1 and CDR2 from the germline V gene are MNHEY and SMNVEV (reference sequence). V lost 2 bases, J lost 8 bases, and 9 bases stayed unmatched. CDR3 region: CASSLLRDRAGGYTF. CDR3 nucleotides: TGTGCCAGCAGTTTACTCCGGGACAGGGCTGGAGGCTACACCTTC.

The J gene is TRBJ2-5, the V gene TRBV5-1, with 8 bases identical to TRBD2. The ends lost 5 bases at V and 7 bases at J; junction bases unmatched: 7. This CDR3 is 13 amino acids long. CDR1 SGHRS and CDR2 YFSETQ come from the germline V gene. This CDR3 is CASRAGAEGTQYF. Here the CDR3 DNA reads TGCGCCAGCAGAGCGGGGGCGGAGGGGACCCAGTACTTC.

This clone appeared a few times. The chain recombines TRBV6-1 with TRBJ1-1; D ambiguous. The CDR3 is 13 amino acids. Trimming shortened V by 3 bases and J by 7 bases, and 12 bases separated the two germline ends. CDR1 and CDR2 (germline): MNHNS, SASEGT. Here the CDR3 reads CASSEGVGREAFF. The CDR3 nucleotides are TGTGCCAGCAGTGAGGGCGTGGGCCGTGAAGCTTTCTTT.

The chain employs TRBV18 and TRBJ1-6; D gene uncertain. CDR1 and CDR2 from the germline V gene are KGHSH and LQKENI. The CDR3 has 12 amino acids. Trimming pared 2 bases from V and 14 bases from J, leaving 10 bases between. CDR3 DNA sequence: TGTGCCAGCTCACCAGGCGGCGGGGCCCTCCACTTT. It translates to CASSPGGGALHF.

Turning to this clone: Other DNA sequences in the sample encode the same CDR3. The chain combines TRBV5-4 with TRBJ1-6; 9 bases agree with TRBD1. The CDR3 is 15 residues long. V lost 0 bases to trimming and J lost 9 bases; unmatched junction nucleotides: 4. Per germline, CDR1 SGHNT and CDR2 YYREEE (reference sequence). DNA of the CDR3: TGTGCCAGCAGCTTGGCCGGGACAGGGTCTTCACCCCTCCACTTT. Amino acids: CASSLAGTGSSPLHF. The full variable domain, in which reference TRBV5-4 and TRBJ1-6 provide the parts outside the CDR3, is ETGVTQSPTHLIKTRGQQVTLRCSSQSGHNTVSWYQQALGQGPQFIFQYYREEENGRGNFPPRFSGLQFPNYSSELNVNALELDDSALYLCASSLAGTGSSPLHFGNGTRLTVT.

The V gene is TRBV19, the J gene TRBJ1-1, with D unresolved. CDR3 length: 14 amino acids. Trimming cost V 1 base and J 10 bases, with 16 bases left between them. CDR1 and CDR2 (germline): LNHDA, SQIVND (reference sequence). The CDR3 DNA follows: TGTGCCAGTAGTATAGCGTCCGGTGAGACTCGAGCTTTCTTT. Its protein product is CASSIASGETRAFF.

The rearrangement links TRBV7-6 to TRBJ1-2; TRBD1 matches at 10 bases. Germline V gene data show CDR1 as SGHVS and CDR2 as FNYEAQ. The CDR3 spans 16 residues. Losses at the gene ends were 4 bases for V and 6 bases for J; bases not matched to a gene: 11. This CDR3 reads CASSSGGRGQGNGYTF. In DNA form, the CDR3 reads TGTGCCAGCAGCTCAGGGGGGCGGGGACAGGGGAATGGCTACACCTTC.

In DNA, the CDR3 is TGCAGCGTTGAGGATGGGGGGATAGCAGATACGCAGTATTTT. Residues: CSVEDGGIADTQYF. The chain employs TRBV29-1 and TRBJ2-3; perhaps TRBD2 as D (6 bases). CDR1 and CDR2 from the germline V gene are SQVTM and ANQGSEA. The CDR3 runs to 14 residues. Trimming removed 3 bases at V and 4 bases at J, with 14 bases between.

The genes are TRBV19 and TRBJ1-2; the D is unclear. This CDR3 has 12 amino acids. CDR1 and CDR2 from the germline V gene are LNHDA and SQIVND (reference sequence). The V end lost 5 bases, the J end lost 7 bases, and 11 bases lay between the germline ends. The CDR3 coding sequence is TGTGCCAGTAGTCCCGTCCCGGGTGGCTACACCTTC. Translation: CASSPVPGGYTF.

This rearrangement joins TRBV30 to TRBJ1-2; D gene uncertain. V lost 2 bases to trimming and J lost 4 bases, with 5 bases between them. The CDR3 is made up of 11 amino acids. Germline CDR1 GTSNPN, CDR2 SVGIG (reference sequence). For the CDR3, the DNA is TGTGCCTGGAGTCAATTCTATGGCTACACCTTC. Its translation is CAWSQFYGYTF. The full variable domain, its missing parts supplied by reference TRBV30 and TRBJ1-2, is SQTIHQWPATLVQPVGSPLSLECTVEGTSNPNLYWYRQAAGRGLQLLFYSVGIGQISSEVPQNLSASRPQDRQFILSSKKLLLSDSGFYLCAWSQFYGYTFGSGTRLTVV.

The gene calls are TRBV6-1 and TRBJ2-7; 11 nucleotides match TRBD2. The CDR3 sequence is 14 residues long. Unmatched junction bases numbered 4, after V lost 6 bases and J lost 3 bases. Germline V CDR1 and CDR2: MNHNS, SASEGT. The CDR3: CASSPGTSGYEQYF. The CDR3 DNA reads TGTGCCAGCAGCCCCGGGACTAGCGGCTACGAGCAGTACTTC.

V is TRBV6-4 and J is TRBJ1-1; D remains unclear. The CDR3 sequence is 13 residues long. In germline, CDR1 is MRHNA, CDR2 SNTAGT. Trimming cost V 3 bases and J 2 bases, with 7 bases left between them. CDR3 region: CASSETDNTEAFF. CDR3 coding DNA: TGTGCCAGCAGTGAAACAGATAACACTGAAGCTTTCTTT.

This clone has a single count. The chain has TRBV19 and TRBJ1-4; tentatively, D is TRBD1 (5 bases). V was pared by 0 bases and J by 11 bases, with 13 bases between. The CDR3 spans 14 residues. Germline V gene lookup returns CDR1 LNHDA and CDR2 SQIVND (reference sequence). The CDR3 protein is CASSIDLTRDKLFF. The DNA for the CDR3 is TGTGCCAGTAGTATAGATCTTACGCGGGACAAACTGTTTTTT.

V is TRBV19 and J is TRBJ1-4, with D possibly being TRBD1 (6 bases). Germline CDR1 is LNHDA and CDR2 is SQIVND (reference sequence). This CDR3 comprises 16 residues. V lost 5 bases and J lost 3, with 16 bases in between. CDR3 sequence: CASSDSTGRANEKLFF. Here the CDR3 DNA reads TGTGCCAGTAGTGATTCCACAGGGCGGGCTAATGAAAAACTGTTTTTT. The whole variable domain, remainder taken from reference TRBV19 and TRBJ1-4, is DGGITQSPKYLFRKEGQNVTLSCEQNLNHDAMYWYRQDPGQGLRLIYYSQIVNDFQKGDIAEGYSVSREKKESFPLTVTSAQKNPTAFYLCASSDSTGRANEKLFFGSGTQLSVL.

V gene TRBV7-9 combines with J gene TRBJ2-3; D not resolved. The CDR3 contains 14 residues. The germline V gene encodes CDR1 SEHNR and CDR2 FQNEAQ (reference sequence). V dropped 5 bases and J dropped 0 bases, with 9 bases sitting between them. The DNA of the CDR3 is TGTGCCAGCAGCATTAGTATAAGCACAGATACGCAGTATTTT. Translating gives CASSISISTDTQYF.

A single count supports this clone. The chain employs TRBV2 and TRBJ2-5; no clear D gene. The J call is uncertain, as TRBJ2-7 better fits the DNA end. Germline lookup yields CDR1 SNHLY and CDR2 FYNNEI. The CDR3 has 13 residues. The CDR3 region is CASNYEISYEQYF. The DNA for the CDR3 is TGTGCCAGCAATTACGAGATATCATACGAGCAGTACTTC.

The chain uses TRBV5-1 and TRBJ1-2, with 7 positions matching TRBD1. This CDR3 is 15 amino acids long. The junction had 10 bases not matched to a gene; V was cut back by 4 bases and J by 4 bases. CDR1 and CDR2 from the germline V gene are SGHRS and YFSETQ. CDR3 sequence: CASSPSGQIVYGYTF. In nucleotides, the CDR3 is TGCGCCAGCAGCCCGTCGGGACAGATCGTCTATGGCTACACCTTC.

The chain is built from TRBV7-9 and TRBJ2-5; 8 bases line up with TRBD2. Germline-derived CDR1 and CDR2 are SEHNR and FQNEAQ (reference sequence). The ends lost 4 bases at V and 5 bases at J; junction bases unmatched: 15. The CDR3 covers 17 residues. CDR3 sequence: CASSSNRGGFGRETQYF. The CDR3 coding sequence is TGTGCCAGCAGCTCAAACCGCGGGGGGTTCGGCCGGGAGACCCAGTACTTC.

The CDR3 loop is CAISEDFIYTF. In nucleotides, the CDR3 is TGTGCCATCAGTGAGGACTTCATCTACACCTTC. This rearrangement joins TRBV10-3 to TRBJ1-2, with D unclear. Per germline, CDR1 ENHRY and CDR2 SYGVKD. The CDR3 is 11 amino acids. V was cut by 2 bases and J by 10 bases, with 8 bases left in between.

The chain links TRBV28 to TRBJ1-1; 8 positions match TRBD1. The germline gives CDR1 MDHEN, CDR2 SYDVKM. The CDR3 covers 15 residues. V was pared by 7 bases and J by 1 base, with 8 bases of the junction left unmatched. CDR3 bases: TGTGCCAGCATCGTTTCCGGGACAGGGAACACTGAAGCTTTCTTT. It codes for CASIVSGTGNTEAFF.

The CDR3 region is CSVGQVGARPVGYTF. CDR3 bases: TGCAGCGTTGGTCAAGTCGGAGCCCGGCCCGTCGGCTACACCTTC. This chain joins TRBV29-1 and TRBJ1-2; no definite D call. Trimming cost V 4 bases and J 8 bases, with 23 bases left between them. CDR1 SQVTM and CDR2 ANQGSEA come from the germline V gene. CDR3 length equals 15 residues.

This rearrangement joins TRBV27 to TRBJ2-1, with 12 positions matching TRBD2. V trimming: 3 bases; J trimming: 8 bases; junction bases outside the gene matches: 5. Looked up from germline, CDR1 is MNHEY and CDR2 is SMNVEV (reference sequence). This CDR3 spans 15 amino acids. CDR3 DNA: TGTGCCAGCAGTTTGTCTAGCGGGGGGGCCCATGAGCAGTTCTTC. Protein: CASSLSSGGAHEQFF.

The CDR3: CASSLSGKKNEKLFF. DNA of the CDR3: TGCGCCAGCAGCTTGTCAGGCAAAAAAAATGAAAAACTGTTTTTT. This rearrangement joins TRBV5-1 to TRBJ1-4, with unresolved D. CDR1 SGHRS and CDR2 YFSETQ come from the germline V gene. V lost 1 base and J lost 5, with 12 bases in between. CDR3 length: 15 amino acids.

This clone was seen just once. J is TRBJ2-1 and V is TRBV6-1, with TRBD1 matching over 8 bases. Looked up from germline, CDR1 is MNHNS and CDR2 is SASEGT. This CDR3 has 15 residues. With 2 bases clipped from V and 9 bases from J, the junction kept 9 bases outside the gene matches. In DNA form, the CDR3 reads TGTGCCAGCAGTGAAAGCCGGACAGGGAAAGGTGAGCAGTTCTTC. Protein product: CASSESRTGKGEQFF.

The V call is TRBV9, the J call TRBJ2-2; the D is unclear. V was cut by 4 bases and J by 3 bases, with 13 bases left in between. The CDR3 contains 15 residues. Germline CDR1 reads SGDLS; CDR2 reads YYNGEE. CDR3 DNA sequence: TGTGCCAGCAGCCTCCGGGTCTGGGACACCGGGGAGCTGTTTTTT. Its protein is CASSLRVWDTGELFF. Supplemented by reference TRBV9 and TRBJ2-2, the full variable domain reads DSGVTQTPKHLITATGQRVTLRCSPRSGDLSVYWYQQSLDQGLQFLIQYYNGEERAKGNILERFSAQQFPDLHSELNLSSLELGDSALYFCASSLRVWDTGELFFGEGSRLTVL.